This T cell receptor (beta chain) was obtained from a study of blood T cells in healthy people across ages. This clonotype was counted only a few times. What it binds is not known. CDR1 SGHTA and CDR2 FQGNSA come from the germline V gene. Deletions cut 5 bases from V and 4 bases from J, with 14 bases between. This CDR3 is 14 amino acids long. Study observations and caveats: CMV infection status of these donors was not known.

Next came a second PCR, run for about 6 to 12 cycles, which used a sample-barcoded 5' primer along with a J-beta primer mix. TCRdb re-called the 5' RACE reads through MiXCR, storing one row per CDR3 protein. The sample lists 500,000 to 600,000 distinct CDR3 sequences; roughly 29% were seen once. The gene calls are TRBV7-2 and TRBJ1-2; D might be TRBD1 (5 bases). This clonotype was obtained from an older woman in good health. The sequenced material came from blood. The chain's CDR3 is CASSLDDRSYGYTF. As DNA, the CDR3 is TGTGCCAGCAGCCTGGACGACAGATCCTATGGCTACACCTTC.